This TCR beta chain was captured by sequencing in a study of blood T cell repertoires in COVID-19. Sequencing used immunoSEQ multiplex PCR; TCRdb keeps in-frame clones, though not all of them. The sample includes 65,000 to 80,000 clones, about 90% of them seen just once. V was clipped by 0 bases and J by 2 bases; unmatched bases: 2. This CDR3 region has 15 residues. Germline CDR1 reads SGDLS; CDR2 reads YYNGEE. This sequence joins TRBV9 and TRBJ2-3; TRBD1 matches 8 bases. This receptor was identified in a middle-aged man with active COVID-19. The sample was peripheral blood. The CDR3 nucleotides read TGTGCCAGCAGCGTAGGGGGACAGGACACAGATACGCAGTATTTT. Its translation is CASSVGGQDTDTQYF.